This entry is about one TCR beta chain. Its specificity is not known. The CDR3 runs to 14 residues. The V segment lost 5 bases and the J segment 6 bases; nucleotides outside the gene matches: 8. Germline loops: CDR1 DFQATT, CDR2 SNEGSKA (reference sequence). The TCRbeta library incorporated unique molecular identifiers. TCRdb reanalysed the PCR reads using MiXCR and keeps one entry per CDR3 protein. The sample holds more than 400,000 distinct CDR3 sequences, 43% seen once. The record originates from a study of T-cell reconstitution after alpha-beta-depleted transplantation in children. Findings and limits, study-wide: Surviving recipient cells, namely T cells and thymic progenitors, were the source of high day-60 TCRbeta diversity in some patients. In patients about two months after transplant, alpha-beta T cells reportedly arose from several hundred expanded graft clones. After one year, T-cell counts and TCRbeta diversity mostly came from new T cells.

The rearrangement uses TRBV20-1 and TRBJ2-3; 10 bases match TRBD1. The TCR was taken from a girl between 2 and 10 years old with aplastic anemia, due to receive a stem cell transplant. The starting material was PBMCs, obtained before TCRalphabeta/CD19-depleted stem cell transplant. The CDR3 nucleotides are TGCAGTGCTTGCAGACAGGGGGCAACGGATACGCAGTATTTT. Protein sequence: CSACRQGATDTQYF.